Presented here are 8 T cell receptor beta chains from one specimen sequenced in a study of graft-versus-host responses after intestinal transplantation. The method was immunoSEQ multiplex PCR; TCRdb's version includes in-frame clones alone and lacks a portion of them. Among about 20,000 clones, about 95% were seen once, and the ten largest hold about 0.8%. Material: PBMCs, obtained 23 days after intestinal transplant. Source of these receptors: a human patient who received an intestinal transplant, so some T cells may come from the graft donor.

In this sample, this clone turned up once. The chain recombines TRBV7-2 with TRBJ2-7; D unresolved. Germline CDR1 and CDR2: SGHTA and FQGNSA. Trimming removed 1 base from V and 2 bases from J, with 12 bases in between. This CDR3 is 15 amino acids long. As DNA, the CDR3 is TGTGCCAGCAGCTTAGTCTACTCCGAGACCTACGAGCAGTACTTC. This sequence encodes CASSLVYSETYEQYF.

This chain uses TRBV27 with TRBJ2-7; 7 positions agree with TRBD1. In germline, CDR1 is MNHEY, CDR2 SMNVEV (reference sequence). Losses at the gene ends were 8 bases for V and 4 bases for J; bases not matched to a gene: 2. This CDR3 spans 11 amino acids. The CDR3 DNA sequence: TGTGCCAGCGGGGACAGTTACGAGCAGTACTTC. Amino acids: CASGDSYEQYF.

This chain joins TRBV5-6 and TRBJ1-1, with unresolved D. Trimming pared 0 bases from V and 1 base from J, leaving 7 bases between. The CDR3 contains 14 residues. In germline, CDR1 is SGHDT, CDR2 YYEEEE. The CDR3 protein is CASSLVLENTEAFF. The DNA of the CDR3 is TGTGCCAGCAGCTTGGTCTTGGAGAACACTGAAGCTTTCTTT.

The chain recombines TRBV7-6 with TRBJ2-3; D gene unclear. From germline, CDR1 is SGHVS and CDR2 FNYEAQ. Trimming shortened V by 5 bases and J by 1 base, and 10 bases separated the two germline ends. CDR3 size: 14 residues. The CDR3: CASSLNPRTDTQYF. The CDR3 DNA reads TGTGCCAGCAGCCTAAATCCCCGCACAGATACGCAGTATTTT.

The V call is TRBV6-6, the J call TRBJ2-7; 7 bases map to TRBD1. Trimming removed 2 bases from V and 2 bases from J; junction bases left unmatched: 3. The CDR3 has 14 residues. Germline V CDR1 and CDR2: MNHNY, SVGAGI (reference sequence). CDR3 DNA: TGTGCCAGCAGTTACGGGACAGAAGCCTACGAGCAGTACTTC. This sequence encodes CASSYGTEAYEQYF.

The V call is TRBV6-5, the J call TRBJ1-1; no clear D. The CDR3 is 14 amino acids. Germline CDR1 reads MNHEY; CDR2 reads SVGAGI. The V gene lost 2 bases and the J gene lost 5 bases, with 12 bases spanning the gap. CDR3 bases: TGTGCCAGCAGTTACACAGCCCAGAATACTGAAGCTTTCTTT. This encodes CASSYTAQNTEAFF.

This chain links TRBV27 with TRBJ2-7; the D is unclear. The V and J ends lost 2 bases and 4 bases respectively, with 9 bases between them. This CDR3 has 13 residues. The germline V gene encodes CDR1 MNHEY and CDR2 SMNVEV (reference sequence). The CDR3 bases are TGTGCCAGCAGTTTAGGTTCCGATTACGAGCAGTACTTC. The encoded protein is CASSLGSDYEQYF.

This clone was seen just once. The chain employs TRBV6-1 and TRBJ2-7; D may be TRBD2 (6 bases). Germline V gene data show CDR1 as MNHNS and CDR2 as SASEGT. This CDR3 has 14 residues. The V and J ends lost 4 bases and 4 bases respectively, with 14 bases between them. CDR3 protein: CASSGPGEVYEQYF. CDR3 bases: TGTGCCAGCAGTGGACCGGGGGAAGTTTACGAGCAGTACTTC.